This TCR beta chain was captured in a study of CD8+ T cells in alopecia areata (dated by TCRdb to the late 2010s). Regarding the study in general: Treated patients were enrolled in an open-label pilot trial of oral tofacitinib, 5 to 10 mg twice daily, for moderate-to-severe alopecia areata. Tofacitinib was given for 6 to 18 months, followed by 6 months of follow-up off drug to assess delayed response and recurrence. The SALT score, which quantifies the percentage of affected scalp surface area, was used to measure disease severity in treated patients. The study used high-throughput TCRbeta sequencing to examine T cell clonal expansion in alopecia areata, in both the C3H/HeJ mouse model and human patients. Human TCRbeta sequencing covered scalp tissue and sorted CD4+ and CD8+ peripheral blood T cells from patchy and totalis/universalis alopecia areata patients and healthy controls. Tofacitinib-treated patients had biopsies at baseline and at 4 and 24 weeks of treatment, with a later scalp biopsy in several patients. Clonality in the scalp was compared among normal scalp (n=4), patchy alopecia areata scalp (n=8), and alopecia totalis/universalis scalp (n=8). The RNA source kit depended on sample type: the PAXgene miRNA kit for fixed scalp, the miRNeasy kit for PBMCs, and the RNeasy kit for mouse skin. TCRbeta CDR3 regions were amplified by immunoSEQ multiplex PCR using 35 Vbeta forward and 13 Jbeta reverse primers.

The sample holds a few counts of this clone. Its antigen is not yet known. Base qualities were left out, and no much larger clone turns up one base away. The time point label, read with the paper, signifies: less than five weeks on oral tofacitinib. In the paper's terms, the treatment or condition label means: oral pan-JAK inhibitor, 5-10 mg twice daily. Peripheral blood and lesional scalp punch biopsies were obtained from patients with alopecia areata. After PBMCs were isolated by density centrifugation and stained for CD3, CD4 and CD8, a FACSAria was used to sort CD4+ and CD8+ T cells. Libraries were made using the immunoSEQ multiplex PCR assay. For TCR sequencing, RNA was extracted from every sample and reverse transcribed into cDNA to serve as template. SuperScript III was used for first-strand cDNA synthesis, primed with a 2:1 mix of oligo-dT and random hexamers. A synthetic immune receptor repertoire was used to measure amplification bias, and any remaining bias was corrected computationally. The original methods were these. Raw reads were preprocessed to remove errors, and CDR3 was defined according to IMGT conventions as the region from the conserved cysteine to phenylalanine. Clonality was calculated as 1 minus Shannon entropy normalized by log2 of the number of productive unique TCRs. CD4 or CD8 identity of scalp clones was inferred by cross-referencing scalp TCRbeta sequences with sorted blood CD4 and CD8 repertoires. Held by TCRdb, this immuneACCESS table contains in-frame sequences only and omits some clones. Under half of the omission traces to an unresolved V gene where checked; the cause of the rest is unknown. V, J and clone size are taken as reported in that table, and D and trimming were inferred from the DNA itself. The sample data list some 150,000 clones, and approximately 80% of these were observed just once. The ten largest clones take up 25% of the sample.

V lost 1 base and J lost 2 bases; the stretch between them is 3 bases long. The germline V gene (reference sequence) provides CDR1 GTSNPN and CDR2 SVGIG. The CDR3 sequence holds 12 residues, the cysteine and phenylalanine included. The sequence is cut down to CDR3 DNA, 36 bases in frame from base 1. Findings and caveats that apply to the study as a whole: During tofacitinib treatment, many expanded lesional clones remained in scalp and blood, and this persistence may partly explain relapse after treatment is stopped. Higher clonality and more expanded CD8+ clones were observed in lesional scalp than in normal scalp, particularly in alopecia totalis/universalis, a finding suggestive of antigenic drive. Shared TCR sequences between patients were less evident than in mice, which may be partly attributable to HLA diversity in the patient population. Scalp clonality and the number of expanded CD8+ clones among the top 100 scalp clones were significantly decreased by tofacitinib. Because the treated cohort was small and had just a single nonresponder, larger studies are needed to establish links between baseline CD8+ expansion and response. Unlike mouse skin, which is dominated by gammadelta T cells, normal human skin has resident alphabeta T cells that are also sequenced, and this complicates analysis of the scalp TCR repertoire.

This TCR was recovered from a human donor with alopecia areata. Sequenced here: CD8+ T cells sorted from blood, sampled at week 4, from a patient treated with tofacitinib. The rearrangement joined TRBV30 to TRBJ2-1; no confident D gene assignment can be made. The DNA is TGTGCCTGGAGTGAGGCCTACAATGAGCAGTTCTTC. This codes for CAWSEAYNEQFF. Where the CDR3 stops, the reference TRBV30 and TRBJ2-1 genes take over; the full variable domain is SQTIHQWPATLVQPVGSPLSLECTVEGTSNPNLYWYRQAAGRGLQLLFYSVGIGQISSEVPQNLSASRPQDRQFILSSKKLLLSDSGFYLCAWSEAYNEQFFGPGTRLTVL.